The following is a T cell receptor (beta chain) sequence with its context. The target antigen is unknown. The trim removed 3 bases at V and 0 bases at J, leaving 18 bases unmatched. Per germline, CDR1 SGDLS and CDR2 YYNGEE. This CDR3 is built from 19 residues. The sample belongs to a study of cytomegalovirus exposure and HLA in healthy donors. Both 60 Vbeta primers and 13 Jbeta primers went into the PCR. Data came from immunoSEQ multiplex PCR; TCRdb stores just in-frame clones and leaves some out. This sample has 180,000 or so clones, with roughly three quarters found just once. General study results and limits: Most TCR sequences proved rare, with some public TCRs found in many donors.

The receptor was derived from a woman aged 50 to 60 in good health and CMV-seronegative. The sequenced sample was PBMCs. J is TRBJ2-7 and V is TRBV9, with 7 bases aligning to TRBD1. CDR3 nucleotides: TGTGCCAGCAGCGCCGATCAACAGGGGATCCGCATGGGCTCCTACGAGCAGTACTTC. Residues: CASSADQQGIRMGSYEQYF.